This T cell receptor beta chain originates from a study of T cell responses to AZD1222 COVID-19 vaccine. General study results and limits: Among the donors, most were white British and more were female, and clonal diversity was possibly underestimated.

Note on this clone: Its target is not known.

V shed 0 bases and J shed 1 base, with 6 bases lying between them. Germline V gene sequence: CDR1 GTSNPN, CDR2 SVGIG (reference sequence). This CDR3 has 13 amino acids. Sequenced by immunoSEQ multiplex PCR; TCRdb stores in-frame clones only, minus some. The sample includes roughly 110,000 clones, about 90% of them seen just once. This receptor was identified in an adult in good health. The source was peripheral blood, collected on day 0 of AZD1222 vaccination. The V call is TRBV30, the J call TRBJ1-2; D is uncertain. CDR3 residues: CAWSVGDNYGYTF. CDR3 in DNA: TGTGCCTGGAGTGTTGGCGATAACTATGGCTACACCTTC.